This TCR beta chain was recovered during a study of tumor and adjacent non-tumor tissue in lung cancer. Study outcomes and limitations: Normal lung showed higher cumulative top 100 clone frequency than tumor. Compared with tumor, normal lung showed significantly lower TCR diversity.

A note on this clonotype: What it recognizes is unknown. A junction end diverges from the germline sequence, so it may reflect a read error.

The CDR3 is made up of 13 amino acids. Germline V gene data show CDR1 as SGHAT and CDR2 as FQNNGV. The template was RNA from unsorted bulk tissue. More than 3 cm separated this lung sample from the edge of the tumor. Chemotherapy-naive patients with new lung cancer underwent thoracic surgery in China, August–late 2014. The library came from three nested PCR rounds adapted from ARM-PCR protocols. TCRdb passed the multiplex PCR reads through MiXCR, listing each CDR3 protein once. This sample has 100,000 or so distinct CDR3 sequences, with roughly 80% found just once. The TCR sequence derives from a man in his 60s with small cell lung cancer. This rearrangement joins TRBV11-2 to TRBJ1-2, with D uncertain. Sequencing used distant non-tumor lung tissue. This chain's CDR3 is CVSSRTANYVYTF. The CDR3 DNA is TGTGTCAGCAGCCGGACGGCTAACTATGTCTACACCTTC.